The rows below give T cell receptor beta chains drawn from one sample of a study of cytomegalovirus exposure and HLA in healthy donors. TCRdb's copy holds only in-frame clones and misses some; the assay was immunoSEQ multiplex PCR. The top ten hold 15% of the sample, which has about 56,000 clones, 85% to 90% seen once. Sequencing used PBMCs. The source of these receptors is a woman under 30 in good health and CMV-seronegative. CDR3s include the opening cysteine and the closing phenylalanine or tryptophan. A D gene is named only where the DNA matches it firmly. Part of the rows lack a size; the others show once, few, many or a class for expanded clones.

abundance	v_gene	d_gene	j_gene	CDR3aa	CDR3nt
NA	TRBV28	NA	TRBJ2-5	CATYPPKRAKETQYF	TGTGCCACCTATCCCCCGAAGAGGGCCAAAGAGACCCAGTACTTC
NA	TRBV15	NA	TRBJ2-3	CATSRDRGDTQYF	TGTGCCACCAGCAGAGATCGGGGAGATACGCAGTATTTT
once	TRBV7-2	TRBD1	TRBJ1-5	CASSGAEGQASNQPQHF	TGTGCCAGCAGCGGAGCGGAAGGACAGGCGAGCAATCAGCCCCAGCATTTT
NA	TRBV6-5	TRBD1	TRBJ2-2	CASRGTGGFVGELFF	TGTGCCAGCAGGGGGACAGGGGGCTTTGTTGGGGAGCTGTTTTTT
NA	TRBV5-6	TRBD1	TRBJ1-5	CASSLKGQGRVQPQHF	TGTGCCAGCAGCTTGAAGGGACAGGGAAGGGTTCAGCCCCAGCATTTT
NA	TRBV6-1	TRBD1	TRBJ1-4	CASSPGTVNEKLFF	TGTGCCAGCAGCCCCGGGACAGTTAATGAAAAACTGTTTTTT
NA	TRBV2	NA	TRBJ1-1	CATRTRTVGNTEAFF	TGTGCCACCCGAACCCGGACAGTAGGAAACACTGAAGCTTTCTTT
NA	TRBV13	NA	TRBJ1-4	CASSLGGRAQEKLFF	TGTGCCAGCAGCTTAGGAGGCAGGGCACAGGAAAAACTGTTTTTT
NA	TRBV6-6	TRBD1	TRBJ1-2	CASSLPGQASGYTF	TGTGCCAGCAGTCTTCCGGGACAGGCATCTGGCTACACCTTC
NA	TRBV30	TRBD1	TRBJ1-2	CAWSVVQGAGYGYTF	TGTGCCTGGAGTGTGGTGCAGGGGGCTGGCTATGGCTACACCTTC
NA	TRBV10-2	TRBD1	TRBJ2-1	CALGQGFNNEQFF	TGCGCCCTCGGACAGGGGTTTAACAATGAGCAGTTCTTC
once	TRBV18	TRBD1	TRBJ2-2	CASSPGQGHTGELFF	TGTGCCAGCTCACCGGGACAGGGTCATACCGGGGAGCTGTTTTTT
NA	TRBV2	TRBD1	TRBJ2-5	CASSGTGYQETQYF	TGTGCCAGCAGTGGGACAGGGTACCAAGAGACCCAGTACTTC
NA	TRBV9	TRBD2	TRBJ2-1	CASSVEGTSGPYNEQFF	TGTGCCAGCAGCGTAGAAGGGACTAGCGGACCTTACAATGAGCAGTTCTTC
once	TRBV14	NA	TRBJ2-1	CASSLLEDEQFF	TGTGCCAGCAGCCTCTTGGAGGATGAGCAGTTCTTC
NA	TRBV27	TRBD2	TRBJ2-6	CASSPSGATYSGANVLTF	TGTGCCAGCAGTCCAAGCGGGGCTACCTACTCTGGGGCCAACGTCCTGACTTTC
NA	TRBV5-6	NA	TRBJ1-2	CASTLLSSSGGYTF	TGTGCCAGCACCCTACTCTCCTCAAGCGGGGGCTACACCTTC
few	TRBV6-1	NA	TRBJ2-3	CASSQERTQYF	TGTGCCAGCAGTCAAGAGAGGACGCAGTATTTT
few	TRBV6-1	TRBD2	TRBJ2-7	CAARGRGGSYEQYF	TGTGCCGCCCGGGGGAGGGGAGGCTCCTACGAGCAGTACTTC